This T cell receptor beta chain comes out of a study of cytomegalovirus exposure and HLA in healthy donors. Note on this clone: Its specificity is unknown.

Study conclusions and caveats: CMV serostatus was the only immune exposure information that was available. Specificity of three CMV-associated chains for CMV antigens was verified in vitro. Per published reports, the classifier diagnosed cytomegalovirus status with high specificity and sensitivity. In an earlier analysis, about 87% or about 30%: the productive usage of most TCR beta V segments.

13 Jbeta primers and 60 Vbeta primers were used for the PCR. Here immunoSEQ multiplex PCR was the method, and the copy in TCRdb shows in-frame clones only, minus some. The profile shows roughly 100,000 clones, over 60% of them singletons. The material sequenced was PBMCs. The receptor comes from a man in his 60s in good health and CMV-seropositive.

CDR3 in DNA: TGCAGCGTAGGGGCGGGGCAGGCGAGCACAGATACGCAGTATTTT. Translating it yields CSVGAGQASTDTQYF. J is TRBJ2-3 and V is TRBV29-1, with D possibly being TRBD2 (6 bases). The germline CDR1 and CDR2 sequences are SQVTM and ANQGSEA. This CDR3 has 15 residues. Deletions cut 6 bases from V and 0 bases from J, with 16 bases between.